The next 3 T cell receptor beta chains were all read from a single sample in a study of beta chain features in type 1 diabetes. The sequenced template was cDNA made from the entire isolated RNA. TCRdb's table, derived via immunoSEQ multiplex PCR, lists solely in-frame clones and lacks some. The sample contains under 400,000 clones, 20% of which appear only once. Specimen: naive CD4+ T cells from blood. The origin of the receptors is a woman under 30 in good health.

The chain couples TRBV5-1 to TRBJ2-3, with D perhaps TRBD1 (6 bases). This CDR3 region has 15 residues. Trimming left V 1 base short and J 2 bases short, with 11 bases between. From germline, CDR1 is SGHRS and CDR2 YFSETQ. CDR3 nucleotides: TGCGCCAGCAGCTTGCCGCAGGGGAACACAGATACGCAGTATTTT. Translating it yields CASSLPQGNTDTQYF. Using reference TRBV5-1 and TRBJ2-3 for the parts outside the CDR3, the full variable domain is KAGVTQTPRYLIKTRGQQVTLSCSPISGHRSVSWYQQTPGQGLQFLFEYFSETQRNKGNFPGRFSGRQFSNSRSEMNVSTLELGDSALYLCASSLPQGNTDTQYFGPGTRLTVL.

This clone was seen a few times. V is TRBV7-6 and J is TRBJ1-1, with D maybe TRBD1 (5 bases). Germline V gene lookup returns CDR1 SGHVS and CDR2 FNYEAQ. The CDR3 is 11 amino acids. The ends were cut back, 1 base at V and 8 bases at J, with 5 bases in the middle. CDR3 in amino acids: CASSLGGEAFF. CDR3 nucleotide sequence: TGTGCCAGCAGCTTAGGGGGCGAAGCTTTCTTT.

The sample holds a few counts of this clone. The chain has TRBV2 and TRBJ1-1; D not certain. Trimming took 6 bases from V and 10 from J, leaving 15 bases between them. The CDR3 has 12 residues. The germline CDR1 and CDR2 sequences are SNHLY and FYNNEI. The CDR3 nucleotides read TGTGCCAGCAGAGAACAGTCCCCGGGAGCTTTCTTT. This encodes CASREQSPGAFF. Full variable domain (rest looked up from reference TRBV2 and TRBJ1-1): EPEVTQTPSHQVTQMGQEVILRCVPISNHLYFYWYRQILGQKVEFLVSFYNNEISEKSEIFDDQFSVERPDGSNFTLKIRSTKLEDSAMYFCASREQSPGAFFGQGTRLTVV.